Below, 9 T cell receptor beta chains from the same sample are listed, as sequenced in a study of T cell responses to AZD1222 COVID-19 vaccine. Here immunoSEQ multiplex PCR was the method, and the copy in TCRdb shows in-frame clones only, minus some. The repertoire holds approximately 180,000 clones, with around 90% as singletons. Here the sequenced sample was peripheral blood, taken 28 days after the second AZD1222 dose. The receptors were sampled from an adult who received the AZD1222 COVID-19 vaccine.

The gene calls are TRBV7-2 and TRBJ1-1; no clear D gene. Germline V gene sequence: CDR1 SGHTA, CDR2 FQGNSA. The ends were cut back, 1 base at V and 1 base at J, with 7 bases in the middle. The CDR3 consists of 14 residues. In DNA, the CDR3 is TGTGCCAGCAGCTTAGGGGGAGGGAACACTGAAGCTTTCTTT. Residues: CASSLGGGNTEAFF. Together with reference TRBV7-2 and TRBJ1-1, the CDR3 gives the full variable domain: GAGVSQSPSNKVTEKGKDVELRCDPISGHTALYWYRQSLGQGLEFLIYFQGNSAPDKSGLPSDRFSAERTGGSVSTLTIQRTQQEDSAVYLCASSLGGGNTEAFFGQGTRLTVV.

CDR3 in DNA: TGTGCCAGCATGTTGGTTGTGGCCGGGGAGCTGTTTTTT. It yields the protein CASMLVVAGELFF. This sequence joins TRBV28 and TRBJ2-2; no definite D call. The CDR3 contains 13 residues. V was pared by 7 bases and J by 6 bases, with 12 bases between. CDR1 MDHEN and CDR2 SYDVKM come from the germline V gene.

V and J are TRBV11-2 and TRBJ2-7; D is ambiguous. Between the trimmed V and J ends, which lost 5 bases and 8 bases, there was a span of 7 bases. This CDR3 is built from 10 residues. Germline V gives CDR1 SGHAT, CDR2 FQNNGV. CDR3 sequence reads: CASSQGQQYF. The CDR3 DNA reads TGTGCCAGCAGCCAAGGGCAGCAGTACTTC.

V usage is TRBV7-3 and J usage is TRBJ2-7; D is uncertain. The CDR3 consists of 13 residues. V was shortened by 1 base and J by 5 bases, with 9 bases between the two germline ends. Germline lookup yields CDR1 SGHTA and CDR2 FQGTGA. The CDR3 DNA reads as TGTGCCAGCAGCTTAAACTCCCGGCACGAGCAGTACTTC. It yields the protein CASSLNSRHEQYF.

This clone was seen repeatedly, ten times or more. CDR3 nucleotide sequence: TGTGCCAGCAGCTCCAATACAGGGTTGGGCAGCAATCAGCCCCAGCATTTT. Protein: CASSSNTGLGSNQPQHF. The chain is built from TRBV11-2 and TRBJ1-5; the D gene is possibly TRBD1 (6 bases). Germline V gene sequence: CDR1 SGHAT, CDR2 FQNNGV. The length of the CDR3 is 17 residues. The V and J ends lost 4 bases and 1 base respectively, with 17 bases between them.

This chain connects TRBV6-2 or TRBV6-3 to TRBJ2-5, with D possibly matching TRBD2 (6 bases). V was cut by 0 bases and J by 5 bases, with 10 bases left in between. Per the germline V gene, CDR1 is MNHEY and CDR2 is SVGEGT. This CDR3 contains 14 residues. Here the CDR3 reads CASSYSGGRETQYF. In DNA, the CDR3 is TGTGCCAGCAGTTACTCTGGAGGGCGGGAGACCCAGTACTTC.

The chain carries TRBV30 and TRBJ2-5; D perhaps matches TRBD1 (7 bases). Trimming shortened V by 2 bases and J by 4 bases, and 8 bases separated the two germline ends. Germline assignment: CDR1 GTSNPN and CDR2 SVGIG (reference sequence). The CDR3 has 12 residues. CDR3 nucleotides: TGTGCCTGGAGTCAGGGGGGAGAGACCCAGTACTTC. Translation gives CAWSQGGETQYF.

The chain carries TRBV6-5 and TRBJ1-3; no reliable D call. Germline V gene sequence: CDR1 MNHEY, CDR2 SVGAGI. CDR3 length: 13 residues. V was shortened by 7 bases and J by 4 bases, with 11 bases between the two germline ends. The CDR3 coding sequence is TGTGCCAGCATGCAGGCGGGAGGAAACACCATATATTTT. Protein: CASMQAGGNTIYF.

The chain combines TRBV7-9 with TRBJ2-7; possibly TRBD1 for D (5 bases). CDR3 size: 16 residues. V lost 3 bases to trimming and J lost 0 bases, with 15 bases between them. In germline, CDR1 is SEHNR, CDR2 FQNEAQ (reference sequence). CDR3: CASSLGQGIDSYEQYF. CDR3 bases: TGTGCCAGCAGCTTGGGTCAGGGAATAGACTCCTACGAGCAGTACTTC.